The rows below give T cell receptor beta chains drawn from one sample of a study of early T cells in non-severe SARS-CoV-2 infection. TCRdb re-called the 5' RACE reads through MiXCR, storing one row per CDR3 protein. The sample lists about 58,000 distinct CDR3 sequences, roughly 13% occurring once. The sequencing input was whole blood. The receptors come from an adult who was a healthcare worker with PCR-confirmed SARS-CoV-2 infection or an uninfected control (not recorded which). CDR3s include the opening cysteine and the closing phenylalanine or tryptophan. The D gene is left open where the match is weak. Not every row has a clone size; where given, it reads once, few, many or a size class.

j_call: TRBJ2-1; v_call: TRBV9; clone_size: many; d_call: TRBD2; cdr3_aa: CASSPPGLAGRGEQFF; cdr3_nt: TGTGCCAGCAGTCCGCCGGGACTAGCGGGAAGGGGTGAGCAGTTCTTC
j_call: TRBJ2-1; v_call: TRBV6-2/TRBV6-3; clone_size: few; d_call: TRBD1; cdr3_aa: CASRRPGQYNEQFF; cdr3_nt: TGTGCCAGCAGACGCCCGGGACAGTACAATGAGCAGTTCTTC
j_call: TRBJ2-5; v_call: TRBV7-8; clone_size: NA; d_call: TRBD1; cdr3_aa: CASSLAGRGGRETQYF; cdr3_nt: TGTGCCAGCAGCTTAGCGGGTAGAGGGGGCAGAGAGACCCAGTACTTC
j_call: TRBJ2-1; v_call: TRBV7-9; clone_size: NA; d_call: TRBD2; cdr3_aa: CASMASGKGSEQFF; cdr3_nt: TGTGCCAGCATGGCTAGCGGGAAGGGGAGTGAGCAGTTCTTC
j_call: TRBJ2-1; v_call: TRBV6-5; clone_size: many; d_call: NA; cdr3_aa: CASRHSGAGSPWDEQFF; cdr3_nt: TGTGCCAGCCGCCACTCAGGGGCGGGCTCCCCTTGGGATGAGCAGTTCTTC
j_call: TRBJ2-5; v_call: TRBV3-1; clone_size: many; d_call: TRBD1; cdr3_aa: CASSQVSGGRRETQYF; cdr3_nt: TGTGCCAGCAGTCAAGTATCAGGGGGTCGGAGGGAGACCCAGTACTTC
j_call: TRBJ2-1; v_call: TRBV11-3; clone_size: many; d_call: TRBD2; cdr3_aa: CASSARTSGHNEQFF; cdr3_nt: TGTGCCAGCAGCGCAAGGACTAGCGGCCACAATGAGCAGTTCTTC
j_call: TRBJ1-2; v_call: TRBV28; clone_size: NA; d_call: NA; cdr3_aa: CASSGTRNYGYTF; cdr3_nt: TGTGCCAGCAGTGGGACAAGAAACTATGGCTACACCTTC
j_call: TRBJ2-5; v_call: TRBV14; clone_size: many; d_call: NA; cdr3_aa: CASSLRREVETQYF; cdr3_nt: TGCGCCAGCAGCCTAAGAAGGGAAGTCGAGACCCAGTACTTC
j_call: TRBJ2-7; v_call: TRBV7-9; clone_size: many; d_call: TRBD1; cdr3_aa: CASSLGTGVDEQYF; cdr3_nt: TGTGCCAGCAGCTTAGGGACAGGGGTTGACGAGCAGTACTTC
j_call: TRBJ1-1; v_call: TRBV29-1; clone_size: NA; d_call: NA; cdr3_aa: CSVRGFRAGNTEAFF; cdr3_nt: TGCAGCGTGAGAGGTTTTCGGGCAGGGAACACTGAAGCTTTCTTT
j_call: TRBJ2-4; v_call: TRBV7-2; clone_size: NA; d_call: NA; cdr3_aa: CASSLAQQGGDIQYF; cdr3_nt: TGTGCCAGCAGCTTAGCGCAACAGGGTGGTGACATTCAGTACTTC
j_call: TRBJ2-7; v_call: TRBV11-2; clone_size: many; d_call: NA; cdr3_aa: CASSQGSLDTHEQYF; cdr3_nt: TGTGCCAGCAGCCAGGGATCCCTAGATACCCACGAGCAGTACTTC
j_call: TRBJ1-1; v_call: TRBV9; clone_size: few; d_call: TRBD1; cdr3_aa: CASSVGTGQTAKAFF; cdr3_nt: TGTGCCAGCAGCGTAGGGACAGGGCAGACGGCGAAAGCTTTCTTT
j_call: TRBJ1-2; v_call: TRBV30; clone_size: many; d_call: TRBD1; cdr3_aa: CAWSRPGDRGNYGYTF; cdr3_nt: TGTGCCTGGAGTCGGCCAGGGGACAGGGGGAACTATGGCTACACCTTC
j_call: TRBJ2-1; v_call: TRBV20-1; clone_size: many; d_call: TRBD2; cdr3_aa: CSAESGLATDYNEQFF; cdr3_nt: TGCAGTGCTGAATCGGGACTAGCGACCGACTACAATGAGCAGTTCTTC
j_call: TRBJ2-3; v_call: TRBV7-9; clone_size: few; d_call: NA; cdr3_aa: CASSPQVTDTQYF; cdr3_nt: TGTGCCAGCAGCCCACAGGTCACAGATACGCAGTATTTT
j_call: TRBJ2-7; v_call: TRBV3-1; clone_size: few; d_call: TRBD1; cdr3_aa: CASSHAGTGPYF; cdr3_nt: TGTGCCAGCAGCCATGCCGGGACAGGGCCGTACTTC
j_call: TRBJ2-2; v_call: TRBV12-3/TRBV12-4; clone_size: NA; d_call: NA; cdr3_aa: CASSLWGGTGELFF; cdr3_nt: TGTGCCAGCAGTTTGTGGGGTGGCACCGGGGAGCTGTTTTTT
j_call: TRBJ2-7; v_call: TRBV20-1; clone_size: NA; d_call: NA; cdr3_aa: CSASYYRTGAPYEQYF; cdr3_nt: TGCAGTGCTAGTTATTACAGAACAGGTGCTCCCTACGAGCAGTACTTC
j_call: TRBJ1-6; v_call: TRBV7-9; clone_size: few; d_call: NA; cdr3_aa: CASSLTDSPLHF; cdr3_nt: TGTGCCAGCAGCTTAACAGATTCACCCCTCCACTTT
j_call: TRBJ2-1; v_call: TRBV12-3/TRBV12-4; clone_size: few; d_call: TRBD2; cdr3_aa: CASSSRTSGSYNEQFF; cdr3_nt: TGTGCCAGCAGTTCCCGGACTAGCGGGAGCTACAATGAGCAGTTCTTC
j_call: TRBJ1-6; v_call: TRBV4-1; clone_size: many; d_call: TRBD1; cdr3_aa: CASSQRTGKSPLHF; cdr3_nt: TGCGCCAGCAGCCAAAGGACAGGGAAGTCACCCCTCCACTTT
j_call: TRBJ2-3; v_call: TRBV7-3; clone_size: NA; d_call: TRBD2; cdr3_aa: CASSPGLVATDTQYF; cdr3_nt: TGTGCCAGCAGCCCAGGACTAGTCGCCACAGATACGCAGTATTTT
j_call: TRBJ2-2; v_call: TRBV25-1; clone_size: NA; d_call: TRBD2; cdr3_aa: CASSEVAGDVGELFF; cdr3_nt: TGTGCCAGCAGTGAAGTGGCGGGAGACGTCGGGGAGCTGTTTTTT
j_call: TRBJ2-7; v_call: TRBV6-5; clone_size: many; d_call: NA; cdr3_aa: CASSRQYSYEQYF; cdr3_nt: TGTGCCAGCAGCAGACAGTACTCCTACGAGCAGTACTTC
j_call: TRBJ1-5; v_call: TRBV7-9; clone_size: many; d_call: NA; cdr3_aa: CASSLDGEGPPQHF; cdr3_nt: TGTGCCAGCAGCTTAGACGGGGAAGGTCCGCCCCAGCATTTT
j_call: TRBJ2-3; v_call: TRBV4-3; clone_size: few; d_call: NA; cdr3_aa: CASSQAGVGTDTQYF; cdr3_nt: TGCGCCAGCAGCCAAGCCGGGGTAGGAACAGATACGCAGTATTTT
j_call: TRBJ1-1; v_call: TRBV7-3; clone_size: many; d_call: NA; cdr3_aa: CASSAQENTEAFF; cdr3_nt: TGTGCCAGCAGCGCCCAGGAGAACACTGAAGCTTTCTTT
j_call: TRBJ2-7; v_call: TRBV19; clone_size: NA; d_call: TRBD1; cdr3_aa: CASRSRDRVSYEQYF; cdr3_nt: TGTGCCAGTAGGTCTCGGGACAGGGTATCCTACGAGCAGTACTTC
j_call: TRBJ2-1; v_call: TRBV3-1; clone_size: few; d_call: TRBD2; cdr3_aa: CASSQAGLVFPEQFF; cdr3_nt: TGTGCCAGCAGCCAAGCAGGACTAGTTTTTCCTGAGCAGTTCTTC
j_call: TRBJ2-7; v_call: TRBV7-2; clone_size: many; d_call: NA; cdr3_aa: CASSPGLWTEYEQYF; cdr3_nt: TGTGCCAGCAGCCCAGGGCTTTGGACAGAGTACGAGCAGTACTTC
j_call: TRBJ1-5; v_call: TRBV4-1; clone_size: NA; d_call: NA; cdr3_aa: CASSQGGPQHF; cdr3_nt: TGCGCCAGCAGCCAAGGGGGTCCCCAGCATTTT
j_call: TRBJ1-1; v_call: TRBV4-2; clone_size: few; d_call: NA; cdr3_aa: CASSQKTNTEAFF; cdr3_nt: TGTGCCAGCAGCCAAAAAACGAACACTGAAGCTTTCTTT
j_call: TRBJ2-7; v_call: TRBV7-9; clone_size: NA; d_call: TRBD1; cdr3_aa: CASSPSRDRGWEQYF; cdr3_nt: TGTGCCAGCAGCCCATCCCGGGACAGGGGGTGGGAGCAGTACTTC
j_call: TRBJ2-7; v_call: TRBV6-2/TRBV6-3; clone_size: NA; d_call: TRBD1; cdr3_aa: CASSWGQLYEQYF; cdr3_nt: TGTGCCAGCAGTTGGGGACAGCTATACGAGCAGTACTTC
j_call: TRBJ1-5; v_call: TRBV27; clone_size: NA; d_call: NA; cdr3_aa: CASSLVGGEGSNQPQHF; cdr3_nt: TGTGCCAGCAGTTTAGTGGGCGGGGAAGGGAGCAATCAGCCCCAGCATTTT
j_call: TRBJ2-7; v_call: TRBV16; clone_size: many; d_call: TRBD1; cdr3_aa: CASSLGTAENEQYF; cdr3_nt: TGTGCCAGCAGCCTTGGGACAGCGGAGAACGAGCAGTACTTC
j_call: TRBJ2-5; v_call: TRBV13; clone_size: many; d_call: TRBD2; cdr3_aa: CASSLRGLGGETQYF; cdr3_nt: TGTGCCAGCAGCTTAAGGGGACTAGGCGGAGAGACCCAGTACTTC
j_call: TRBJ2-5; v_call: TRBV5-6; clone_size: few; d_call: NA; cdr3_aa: CASSGDGSWGAQYF; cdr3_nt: TGTGCCAGCAGCGGGGACGGGTCATGGGGGGCCCAGTACTTC
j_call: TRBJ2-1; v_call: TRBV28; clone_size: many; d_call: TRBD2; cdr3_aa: CASSLGAGTSYDNEQFF; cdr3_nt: TGTGCCAGCAGTTTGGGGGCCGGGACTAGCTACGACAATGAGCAGTTCTTC
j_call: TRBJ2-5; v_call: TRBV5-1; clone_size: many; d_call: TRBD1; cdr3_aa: CASSPGTVGQETQYF; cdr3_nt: TGCGCCAGCAGCCCAGGGACAGTAGGCCAAGAGACCCAGTACTTC
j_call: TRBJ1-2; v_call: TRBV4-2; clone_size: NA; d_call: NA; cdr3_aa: CASSQEAYGYTF; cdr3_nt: TGTGCCAGCAGCCAGGAGGCCTATGGCTACACCTTC
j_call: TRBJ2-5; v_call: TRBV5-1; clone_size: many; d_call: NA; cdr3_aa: CASSLVPGKETQYF; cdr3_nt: TGCGCCAGCAGCTTGGTTCCGGGGAAAGAGACCCAGTACTTC
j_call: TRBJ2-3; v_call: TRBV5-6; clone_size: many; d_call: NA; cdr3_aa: CASSFGDKTQYF; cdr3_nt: TGTGCCAGCAGCTTCGGGGATAAAACGCAGTATTTT
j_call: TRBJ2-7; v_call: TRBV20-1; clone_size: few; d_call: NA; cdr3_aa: CSASAMEGGRIGFSYEQYF; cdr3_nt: TGCAGTGCCTCCGCGATGGAGGGCGGTCGGATAGGTTTTTCCTACGAGCAGTACTTC
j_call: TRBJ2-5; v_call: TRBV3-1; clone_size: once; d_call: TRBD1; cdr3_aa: CASRFRNRTGGMHLQETQYF; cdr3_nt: TGTGCCAGCCGATTCCGGAATAGGACAGGGGGTATGCACCTCCAAGAGACCCAGTACTTC
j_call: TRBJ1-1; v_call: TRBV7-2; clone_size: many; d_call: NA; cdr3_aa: CASSYTGLNTEAFF; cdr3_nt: TGTGCCAGCAGCTACACAGGGCTGAACACTGAAGCTTTCTTT
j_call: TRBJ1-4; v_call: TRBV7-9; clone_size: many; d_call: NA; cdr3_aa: CASSYEGLGEKLFF; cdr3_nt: TGTGCCAGCAGCTACGAGGGTCTGGGGGAAAAACTGTTTTTT
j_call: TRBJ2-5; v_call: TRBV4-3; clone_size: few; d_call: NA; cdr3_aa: CASSARLEAETQYF; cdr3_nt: TGCGCCAGCAGCGCTCGACTCGAGGCAGAGACCCAGTACTTC